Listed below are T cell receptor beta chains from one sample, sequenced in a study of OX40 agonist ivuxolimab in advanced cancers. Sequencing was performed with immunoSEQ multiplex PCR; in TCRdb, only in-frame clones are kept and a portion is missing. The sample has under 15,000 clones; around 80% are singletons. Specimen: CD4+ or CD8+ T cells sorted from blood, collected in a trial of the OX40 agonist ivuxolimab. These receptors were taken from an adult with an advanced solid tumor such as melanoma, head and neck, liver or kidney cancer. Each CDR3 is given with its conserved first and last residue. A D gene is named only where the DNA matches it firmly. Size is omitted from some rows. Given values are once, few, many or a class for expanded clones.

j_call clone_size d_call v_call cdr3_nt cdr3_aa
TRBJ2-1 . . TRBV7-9 TGTGCCAGCAGCTCCGGGGATTACAATGAGCAGTTCTTC CASSSGDYNEQFF
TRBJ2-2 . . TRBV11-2 TGTGCCAGCAGCTTCCCCATCGGGCAATTTAGCGGGAACACCGGGGAGCTGTTTTTT CASSFPIGQFSGNTGELFF
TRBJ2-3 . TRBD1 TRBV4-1 TGCGCCAGCAGCCAGACATGGACAGGGGGCCTCACAGATACGCAGTATTTT CASSQTWTGGLTDTQYF
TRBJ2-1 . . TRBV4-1 TGCGCCAGCAGCCAAGATCAGGCGGGACACTACAATGAGCAGTTCTTC CASSQDQAGHYNEQFF
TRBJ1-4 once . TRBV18 TGTGCCACCCGACCAGGGCCAACGAGTGAAAAACTGTTTTTT CATRPGPTSEKLFF
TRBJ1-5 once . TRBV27 TGTGCCAGCAGTTTGACGGGAGGGGACAATCAGCCCCAGCATTTT CASSLTGGDNQPQHF
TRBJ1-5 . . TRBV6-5 TGTGCCAGCAGGACACAGGGTCGAAATCAGCCCCAGCATTTT CASRTQGRNQPQHF
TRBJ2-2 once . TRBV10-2 TGCGCCAGCACGGGACGGGAGAACACCGGGGAGCTGTTTTTT CASTGRENTGELFF
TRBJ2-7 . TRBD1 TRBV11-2 TGTGCCAGCAGCTTACGACAGGGGGCCTACGAGCAGTACTTC CASSLRQGAYEQYF
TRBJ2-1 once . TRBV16 TGTGCCAGCAGCCAAATGAATGAGCAGTTCTTC CASSQMNEQFF
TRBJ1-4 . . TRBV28 TGTGCCAGCAGTTGGGGGGCTCTGGGTGAAAAACTGTTTTTT CASSWGALGEKLFF
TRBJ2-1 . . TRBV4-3 TGCGCCAGCAGCCAAGGAAATTCCGGCAAGCAGTTCTTC CASSQGNSGKQFF
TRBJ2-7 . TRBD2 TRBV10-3 TGTGCCATCAGTGAGTTGTGGGGGGGTGTTACCCCCTACGAGCAGTACTTC CAISELWGGVTPYEQYF
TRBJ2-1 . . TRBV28 TGTGCCAGCAGTTTCCCATCAGGGACTGAGTTCTTC CASSFPSGTEFF
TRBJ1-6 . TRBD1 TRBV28 TGTGCCAGCAGTACCCCTCACAGGGGACGGTACTCACCCCTCCACTTT CASSTPHRGRYSPLHF
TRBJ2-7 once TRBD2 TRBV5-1 TGCGCCAGCAGCCCTACGGGGGGTTACGAGCAGTACTTC CASSPTGGYEQYF
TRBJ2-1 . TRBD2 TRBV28 TGTGCCAGCAGCGGGGGGGACTTAGAGCAGTTCTTC CASSGGDLEQFF